This T cell receptor beta chain was recovered during a study of low-dose radiotherapy and immunotherapy resistance in tumors. About the research overall: A total of 13 Gy over 26 weeks was given to Cohort 2 as 1 Gy per fraction every two weeks.

The CDR3 loop spans 12 amino acids. Deletions cut 6 bases from V and 6 bases from J, with 12 bases between. Per the germline V gene, CDR1 is MNHEY and CDR2 is SVGEGT. The time point: before trial treatment. The patients who were eligible all carried advanced solid tumors that lacked tumor-infiltrating lymphocytes, meaning the tumors were TIL-negative. Priming of first-strand cDNA relied on TRAV- and TRBV-specific primers (covering alpha and beta chains). TCR amplification involved 20 PCR cycles with a constant-region primer and V-primer adapter. In TCRdb, the reads were re-called with MiXCR into one record per CDR3 protein. The sample contains tens of thousands of distinct CDR3 sequences, approximately 17% of which appear only once.

The rearrangement joins TRBV6-2 or TRBV6-3 to TRBJ2-7; TRBD1 might be the D (5 bases). The sequence derives from a male donor with prostate cancer. The sequencing used PBMCs, collected before treatment. In DNA, the CDR3 is TGTGCCAGCAGCCCCGGACATCTCGAGCAGTACTTC. Its translation: CASSPGHLEQYF.